The 30 T cell receptor beta chains reported below all come from one sample, sequenced in a study of blood T cell repertoires in COVID-19 (dated by TCRdb to about 2020). Library creation used the immunoSEQ multiplex PCR assay. Here the immuneACCESS table is served through TCRdb, limited to in-frame sequences with V and J called. Missing clones are a known gap in these copies; in checked studies unresolved V genes cover under half, and the rest lacks a known reason. This sample comprises over 150,000 clones, about 90% of them detected only once. About 7% of the sample goes to the ten largest clones. The sequencing sample was made of PBMCs or T cells enriched from blood (not recorded which). These TCRs come from a woman in her forties or fifties who had recovered from COVID-19.

The gene calls are TRBV5-4 and TRBJ2-1; 10 positions match TRBD1. V lost 0 bases to trimming and J lost 7 bases; unmatched junction nucleotides: 7. CDR3 length: 16 residues. Germline CDR1 SGHNT, CDR2 YYREEE (reference sequence). This chain's CDR3 is CASSLGGDRGRNEQFF. CDR3 nucleotide sequence: TGTGCCAGCAGCTTGGGGGGAGACAGGGGGCGGAATGAGCAGTTCTTC.

This clone was counted between two and nine times. The CDR3 nucleotides read TGTGCCAGCAGCCTTGGACAGCGAGGGACCCAGTACTTC. It translates to CASSLGQRGTQYF. This sequence joins TRBV28 and TRBJ2-5; D might be TRBD1 (6 bases). The germline gives CDR1 MDHEN, CDR2 SYDVKM. V was trimmed by 6 bases and J by 7 bases, leaving 15 bases between them. This CDR3 spans 13 amino acids.

The rearrangement joins TRBV19 to TRBJ2-1, with D unclear. The germline V and J ends were trimmed by 3 bases and 0 bases, with 12 bases remaining between them. The CDR3 has 16 amino acids. CDR1 is LNHDA and CDR2 is SQIVND in the germline V gene (reference sequence). The chain's CDR3 is CASSISLSRSYNEQFF. Written as DNA, the CDR3 is TGTGCCAGTAGTATTTCTTTATCCCGCTCCTACAATGAGCAGTTCTTC.

In this sample, this clone is medium-sized (0.01 to 0.1%). The genes are TRBV6-1 and TRBJ1-5, with 8 bases fitting TRBD1. The V segment lost 0 bases and the J segment 6 bases; nucleotides outside the gene matches: 4. CDR1 and CDR2 (germline): MNHNS, SASEGT. The CDR3 contains 15 residues. The CDR3, as DNA: TGTGCCAGCAGTGAAGCTTCAGGGGGCAGTCAGCCCCAGCATTTT. It specifies CASSEASGGSQPQHF.

There are a few counts of this clone. The rearrangement joins TRBV18 to TRBJ2-3, with a possible D match to TRBD1 (5 bases). The length of the CDR3 is 14 residues. Trimming removed 4 bases from V and 1 base from J, with 9 bases in between. Germline V gives CDR1 KGHSH, CDR2 LQKENI. CDR3 protein: CASSQDIGTDTQYF. In nucleotides, the CDR3 is TGTGCCAGCTCACAGGACATCGGCACAGATACGCAGTATTTT.

The V call is TRBV6-5, the J call TRBJ2-5; TRBD2 matches at 7 bases. The CDR3 length is 12 residues. Trimming cost V 10 bases and J 5 bases; bases outside gene matches: 7. Per the germline V gene, CDR1 is MNHEY and CDR2 is SVGAGI. In nucleotides, the CDR3 is TGTGCCACCCGGACTAGTAAGGAGACCCAGTACTTC. This encodes CATRTSKETQYF.

The genes are TRBV6-1 and TRBJ2-4, with D possibly matching TRBD2 (6 bases). V lost 3 bases, J lost 7 bases, and 28 bases lay in between. Germline V gene data show CDR1 as MNHNS and CDR2 as SASEGT. The CDR3 totals 19 residues. CDR3 residues: CASSDNAWGVASASNIQYF. CDR3 DNA sequence: TGTGCCAGCAGTGACAACGCTTGGGGGGTCGCGTCGGCTTCCAACATTCAGTACTTC.

The chain employs TRBV28 and TRBJ2-3; 10 positions match TRBD1. The CDR3 extends over 14 amino acids. J was trimmed by 3 bases and V by 6 bases; bases with no gene match: 3. The germline gives CDR1 MDHEN, CDR2 SYDVKM. The CDR3 DNA sequence: TGTGCCAGCAGCGACAGGGGGCGGACAGATACGCAGTATTTT. This sequence encodes CASSDRGRTDTQYF.

The chain has TRBV28 and TRBJ2-7; possible D gene TRBD1, 5 bases. Trimming removed 3 bases from V and 7 bases from J, with 13 bases in between. There are 13 residues in the CDR3. Germline V gives CDR1 MDHEN, CDR2 SYDVKM. CDR3 coding DNA: TGTGCCAGCAGTTTGGGGCGGCCTCTGGAGCAGTACTTC. Amino acids: CASSLGRPLEQYF.

The chain links TRBV30 to TRBJ2-5, with 7 bases lining up with TRBD2. Trimming at V came to 4 bases and at J to 3 bases, leaving 11 bases not matched to a gene. Germline-derived CDR1 and CDR2 are GTSNPN and SVGIG (reference sequence). CDR3 length: 15 amino acids. This CDR3 is CAWKGVVAGKETQYF. The CDR3 DNA reads TGTGCCTGGAAGGGAGTGGTAGCGGGCAAAGAGACCCAGTACTTC. The full variable domain, in which reference TRBV30 and TRBJ2-5 provide the parts outside the CDR3, is SQTIHQWPATLVQPVGSPLSLECTVEGTSNPNLYWYRQAAGRGLQLLFYSVGIGQISSEVPQNLSASRPQDRQFILSSKKLLLSDSGFYLCAWKGVVAGKETQYFGPGTRLLVL.

The chain joins TRBV30 to TRBJ2-3, with D maybe TRBD2 (6 bases). Looked up from germline, CDR1 is GTSNPN and CDR2 is SVGIG (reference sequence). The CDR3 sequence is 15 residues long. Between the trimmed V and J ends, which lost 4 bases and 1 base, there was a span of 15 bases. The CDR3 sequence is CAWNQGWEGTDTQYF. CDR3 sequence (DNA): TGTGCCTGGAACCAAGGGTGGGAGGGCACAGATACGCAGTATTTT.

The chain recombines TRBV5-1 with TRBJ1-2, with D tentatively TRBD1 (6 bases). The CDR3 covers 12 residues. Looked up from germline, CDR1 is SGHRS and CDR2 is YFSETQ. Trimming left V 3 bases short and J 14 bases short, with 17 bases between. As DNA, the CDR3 is TGCGCCAGCAGCTCACCCGGGACATGGCTTACCTTC. It codes for CASSSPGTWLTF. The entire variable domain, with the rest obtained from reference TRBV5-1 and TRBJ1-2, is as follows: KAGVTQTPRYLIKTRGQQVTLSCSPISGHRSVSWYQQTPGQGLQFLFEYFSETQRNKGNFPGRFSGRQFSNSRSEMNVSTLELGDSALYLCASSSPGTWLTFGSGTRLTVV.

The table lists this clone with a few counts. CDR3 sequence reads: CASSQAGGVKAFF. The CDR3 nucleotides are TGTGCCAGCAGCCAAGCGGGGGGAGTTAAAGCTTTCTTT. The chain has TRBV3-1 (or the pseudogene TRBV3-2) and TRBJ1-1, with D possibly being TRBD1 (5 bases). Germline-derived CDR1 and CDR2 are LGHDT and YNNKEL (reference sequence). Trimming cost V 1 base and J 9 bases, with 12 bases left between them. The CDR3 has 13 amino acids.

The chain recombines TRBV5-1 with TRBJ1-2; D is unclear. The germline V gene encodes CDR1 SGHRS and CDR2 YFSETQ. The ends were cut back, 0 bases at V and 0 bases at J, with 9 bases in the middle. CDR3 size: 15 residues. The CDR3 DNA follows: TGCGCCAGCAGCTTGGCCGGAGACTCTAACTATGGCTACACCTTC. This encodes CASSLAGDSNYGYTF.

The chain combines TRBV6-2 or TRBV6-3 with TRBJ2-1; weak D call: TRBD2 (6 bases). This CDR3 comprises 15 residues. Per the germline V gene, CDR1 is MNHEY and CDR2 is SVGEGT. V lost 6 bases and J lost 4, with 16 bases in between. The CDR3 DNA reads as TGTGCCAGCAGCCGCCAGGGACTCTTTTACAATGAGCAGTTCTTC. Residues: CASSRQGLFYNEQFF.

The V gene is TRBV13, the J gene TRBJ2-1; 9 nucleotides line up with TRBD1. The CDR3 spans 17 residues. The junction had 15 bases not matched to a gene; V was cut back by 4 bases and J by 8 bases. Germline values: CDR1 PRHDT, CDR2 FYEKMQ (reference sequence). CDR3 DNA sequence: TGTGCCAGCAGCTCCCCTCTGGACAGGGGCCCTAGGGATGAGCAGTTCTTC. This codes for CASSSPLDRGPRDEQFF.

The rearrangement uses TRBV4-1 and TRBJ2-3; weak D call: TRBD2 (5 bases). Germline V gene lookup returns CDR1 MGHRA and CDR2 YSYEKL. V lost 0 bases and J 11 bases, leaving 9 bases between the germline ends. The CDR3 loop spans 12 amino acids. The CDR3, as DNA: TGCGCCAGCAGCCAAGACTACCGGGGGCAGTATTTT. This codes for CASSQDYRGQYF.

This clone was counted a single time. The chain has TRBV18 and TRBJ1-5, with 9 bases that match TRBD1. The CDR3 consists of 15 residues. V lost 3 bases, J lost 0 bases, and 0 bases stayed unmatched. The germline gives CDR1 KGHSH, CDR2 LQKENI. The CDR3 region has the DNA TGTGCCAGCTCACCGGGACAGGGTAGCAATCAGCCCCAGCATTTT. Protein: CASSPGQGSNQPQHF.

The CDR3 DNA follows: TGTGCCATCGGATCTTGGACAGGGACAAACTATGGCTACACCTTC. Amino acid sequence: CAIGSWTGTNYGYTF. The chain joins TRBV27 to TRBJ1-2, with 8 bases aligning to TRBD1. The junction had 12 bases not matched to a gene; V was cut back by 10 bases and J by 2 bases. Germline V gene sequence: CDR1 MNHEY, CDR2 SMNVEV (reference sequence). The CDR3 extends over 15 amino acids.

This sequence joins TRBV28 and TRBJ2-1; D perhaps matches TRBD2 (5 bases). CDR1 is MDHEN, CDR2 SYDVKM, per germline. V was cut by 6 bases and J by 0 bases, with 15 bases left in between. This CDR3 contains 16 residues. CDR3 in amino acids: CASRQTLGSSYNEQFF. The DNA of the CDR3 is TGTGCCAGCAGGCAGACTCTAGGGAGCTCCTACAATGAGCAGTTCTTC.

This rearrangement joins TRBV24-1 to TRBJ2-1, with a possible D match to TRBD2 (5 bases). The germline V gene encodes CDR1 KGHDR and CDR2 SFDVKD. V lost 4 bases and J 0 bases, leaving 12 bases between the germline ends. This CDR3 region has 16 residues. CDR3 sequence: CATSDPTGSSYNEQFF. In DNA form, the CDR3 reads TGTGCCACCAGTGACCCAACGGGGAGCTCCTACAATGAGCAGTTCTTC.

The gene calls are TRBV6-2 or TRBV6-3 and TRBJ1-1; 8 nucleotides line up with TRBD1. V dropped 2 bases and J dropped 2; count of bases not matched to a gene: 1. The CDR3 covers 14 residues. CDR1 and CDR2 from the germline V gene are MNHEY and SVGEGT. CDR3 in DNA: TGTGCCAGCAGTTACGGACAGGGTAACACTGAAGCTTTCTTT. Protein: CASSYGQGNTEAFF.

This clone came up a few times. V usage is TRBV19 and J usage is TRBJ2-2, with TRBD2 matching over 7 bases. CDR1 is LNHDA and CDR2 is SQIVND in the germline V gene (reference sequence). The J segment lost 5 bases and the V segment lost 4 bases, leaving 7 bases of the junction unmatched. This CDR3 contains 15 residues. The DNA of the CDR3 is TGTGCCAGTAGTACGCGGGGGAGAAGAACCGGGGAGCTGTTTTTT. Translation gives CASSTRGRRTGELFF.

CDR3: CASSLYVGGSSYNEQFF. The CDR3 nucleotides read TGTGCCAGCAGTTTATATGTGGGAGGCAGCTCCTACAATGAGCAGTTCTTC. The chain carries TRBV28 and TRBJ2-1; maybe TRBD2 (6 bases). Germline CDR1 MDHEN, CDR2 SYDVKM. This CDR3 spans 17 amino acids. The V gene lost 1 base and the J gene lost 0 bases, with 13 bases spanning the gap.

Concerning this clone: The identical CDR3 is also encoded by other nucleotide sequences in the sample. The chain recombines TRBV30 with TRBJ2-3, with 9 bases aligning to TRBD2. The length of the CDR3 is 13 residues. Germline CDR1 and CDR2: GTSNPN and SVGIG (reference sequence). Unmatched junction bases numbered 5, after V lost 4 bases and J lost 6 bases. This CDR3 reads CAWKVAGADTQYF. CDR3 nucleotide sequence: TGTGCCTGGAAGGTAGCGGGAGCCGATACGCAGTATTTT.

The V and J genes are TRBV4-1 and TRBJ2-7, with D perhaps matching TRBD1 (5 bases). The CDR3 has 14 residues. V dropped 6 bases and J dropped 1 base, with 13 bases sitting between them. CDR1 and CDR2 (germline): MGHRA, YSYEKL. The CDR3 DNA reads as TGCGCCAGCAGACAACTCAGGGATTCCTACGAGCAGTACTTC. Its translation: CASRQLRDSYEQYF.

This clone was seen a single time. The chain has TRBV4-1 and TRBJ1-1; the D gene is possibly TRBD1 (6 bases). The germline gives CDR1 MGHRA, CDR2 YSYEKL. V was cut by 4 bases and J by 1 base, with 13 bases left in between. The CDR3 sequence is 15 residues long. In DNA, the CDR3 is TGCGCCAGCAGCCGGTCGGGGGGACAGAACACTGAAGCTTTCTTT. Its protein is CASSRSGGQNTEAFF.

This rearrangement joins TRBV6-6 to TRBJ1-2; TRBD1 aligns across 7 bases. The CDR3 extends over 13 amino acids. The V gene's germline CDR1 is MNHNY and CDR2 SVGAGI (reference sequence). V lost 0 bases and J lost 5; bases outside the gene matches: 0. CDR3 loop: CASSYSGQYGYTF. The CDR3 DNA follows: TGTGCCAGCAGTTACTCGGGACAGTATGGCTACACCTTC.

V and J are TRBV28 and TRBJ1-1; tentative D call: TRBD1 (5 bases). This CDR3 comprises 15 residues. V was trimmed by 3 bases and J by 4 bases, leaving 15 bases between them. Germline CDR1 and CDR2: MDHEN and SYDVKM. The CDR3 sequence is CASSLGGAGGTEAFF. CDR3 DNA sequence: TGTGCCAGCAGTTTGGGCGGGGCGGGGGGCACTGAAGCTTTCTTT. The variable domain in full, completed from reference TRBV28 and TRBJ1-1, reads DVKVTQSSRYLVKRTGEKVFLECVQDMDHENMFWYRQDPGLGLRLIYFSYDVKMKEKGDIPEGYSVSREKKERFSLILESASTNQTSMYLCASSLGGAGGTEAFFGQGTRLTVV.

The CDR3 spells CASMRGYQETQYF. The CDR3 DNA reads TGCGCCTCCATGCGCGGGTACCAAGAGACCCAGTACTTC. J is TRBJ2-5 and V is TRBV5-1; weak D call: TRBD2 (5 bases). With 10 bases removed from V and 0 bases from J, the gap between germline ends came to 13 bases. Germline V lookup: CDR1 SGHRS, CDR2 YFSETQ. The length of the CDR3 is 13 residues.